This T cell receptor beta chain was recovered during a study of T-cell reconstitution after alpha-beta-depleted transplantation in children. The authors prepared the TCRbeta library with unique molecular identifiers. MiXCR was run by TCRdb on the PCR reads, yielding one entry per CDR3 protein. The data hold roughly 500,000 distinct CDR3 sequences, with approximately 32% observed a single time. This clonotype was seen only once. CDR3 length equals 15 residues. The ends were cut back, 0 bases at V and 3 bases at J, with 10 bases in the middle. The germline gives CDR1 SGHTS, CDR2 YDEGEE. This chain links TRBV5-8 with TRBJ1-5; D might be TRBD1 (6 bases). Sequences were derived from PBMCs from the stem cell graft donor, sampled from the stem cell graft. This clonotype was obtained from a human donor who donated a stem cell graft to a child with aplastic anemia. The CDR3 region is CASSLGQAINQPQHF. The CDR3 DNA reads TGTGCCAGCAGCTTGGGACAGGCGATCAATCAGCCCCAGCATTTT.